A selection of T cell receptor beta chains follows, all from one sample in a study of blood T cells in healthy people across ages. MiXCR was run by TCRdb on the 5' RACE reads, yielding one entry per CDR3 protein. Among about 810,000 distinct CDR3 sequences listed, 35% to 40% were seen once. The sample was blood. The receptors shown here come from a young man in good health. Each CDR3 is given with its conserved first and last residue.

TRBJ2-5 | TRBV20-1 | CSARRQSGLAGTDEQYF
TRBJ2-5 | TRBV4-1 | CASSQDRTSGSLNEQYF
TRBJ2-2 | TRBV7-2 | CASSLNPWRTGELFF
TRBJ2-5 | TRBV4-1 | CASSQVPAGWQETQYF
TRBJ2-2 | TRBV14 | CASSQFQPNTGELFF
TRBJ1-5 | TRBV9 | CASSPQDSRNQPQHF
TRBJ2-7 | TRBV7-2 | CASSRGEGANEQYF
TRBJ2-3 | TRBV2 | CASNPGLITDTQYF
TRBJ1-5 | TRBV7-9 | CASSSASSNQPQHF
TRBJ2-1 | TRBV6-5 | CASSFLAGKNEQFF
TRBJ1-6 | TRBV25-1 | CASSQGTGKTPLHF
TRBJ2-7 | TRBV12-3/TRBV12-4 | CASSLGPPEEQYF
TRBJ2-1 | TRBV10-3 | CAISESGGRHNEQFF
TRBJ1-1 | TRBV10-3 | CAITLSRGLEAFF
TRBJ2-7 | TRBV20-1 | CRAGGQDNEQYF
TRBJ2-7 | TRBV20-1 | CSARGAGAYEQYF
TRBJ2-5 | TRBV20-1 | CSASHSTGQETLYF
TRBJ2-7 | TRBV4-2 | CASSQNGGGAFGGQYF
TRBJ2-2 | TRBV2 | CASSDQGQGFGGELFF
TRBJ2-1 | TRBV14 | CASSHGDPHNEQFF
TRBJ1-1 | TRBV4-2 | CASSQSKDTEAFF
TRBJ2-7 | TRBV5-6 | CASSLEGLGDEQYF
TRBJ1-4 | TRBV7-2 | CASGREFGEKLFF
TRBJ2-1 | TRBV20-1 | CSALNLLGGHSSNEQFF
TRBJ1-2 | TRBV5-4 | CASSFGPLYPGGYTF
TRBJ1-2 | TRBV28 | CASSFEYGYTF